The clone carrying this TCR beta chain appeared a single time. What it binds is not known. The PCR employed 60 Vbeta primers together with 13 Jbeta primers. Only in-frame clones appear in the TCRdb table, and some are missing; sequencing was by immunoSEQ multiplex PCR. Among about 72,000 clones listed, around 82% were seen once. The data stem from a study of cytomegalovirus exposure and HLA in healthy donors. Study-level points and caveats: Reported performance of the classifier showed diagnosis of cytomegalovirus status with high specificity and sensitivity.

CDR3 length: 16 amino acids. Trimming cost V 2 bases and J 2 bases, with 17 bases left between them. CDR1 is SGHDT and CDR2 is YYEEEE in the germline V gene. The receptor's source is a man aged 40-49 years in good health and CMV-seronegative. The chain couples TRBV5-6 to TRBJ2-7; tentative D call: TRBD2 (6 bases). The sequencing sample was made of PBMCs. For the CDR3, the DNA is TGTGCCAGCAGCTTATCCGGGACTGGGGGAACCTACGAGCAGTACTTC. Translation gives CASSLSGTGGTYEQYF.